This T cell receptor (beta chain) was sequenced during a study of blood T cell repertoires in COVID-19. This CDR3 is built from 15 residues. Germline assignment: CDR1 SGHKS and CDR2 YYEKEE (reference sequence). Trimming took 4 bases from V and 5 from J, leaving 15 bases between them. Original data processing: Amplification from reference gene primers served as the basis for estimated nucleated cell counts. Only in-frame clones appear in the TCRdb table, and some are missing; sequencing was by immunoSEQ multiplex PCR. V, J and clone size reflect that table, while D and trimming were determined from the DNA. The sample carries a few hundred thousand clones, about nine tenths recorded once. Clinical history as reported by participants underpinned cohort assignment.

Sample: PBMCs or T cells enriched from blood (not recorded which). V usage is TRBV5-5 and J usage is TRBJ2-2; D might be TRBD2 (5 bases). The receptor's source is a young woman who had recovered from COVID-19. The CDR3 DNA is TGTGCCAGCAGCGCGGGTCCGGCCAGGACCGGGGAGCTGTTTTTT. Its translation: CASSAGPARTGELFF.